Below, 14 T cell receptor beta chains from the same sample are listed, as sequenced in a study of T cell responses to AZD1222 COVID-19 vaccine. Sequencing was performed with immunoSEQ multiplex PCR; in TCRdb, only in-frame clones are kept and a portion is missing. The table records roughly 120,000 clones, roughly 88% of them present only once. The sample here was peripheral blood, taken on day 0 of AZD1222 vaccination. All receptors come from an adult in good health.

V usage is TRBV12-5 and J usage is TRBJ2-1; D not certain. Germline CDR1 reads LGHNT; CDR2 reads FRNRAP. CDR3 length equals 14 residues. The germline V and J ends were trimmed by 2 bases and 4 bases, with 9 bases remaining between them. CDR3 sequence: CASGLLRPYNEQFF. CDR3 nucleotides: TGTGCTAGTGGTTTGCTACGACCATACAATGAGCAGTTCTTC.

The genes are TRBV15 and TRBJ2-7, with 11 bases that match TRBD1. Germline CDR1 LNHNV, CDR2 YYDKDF (reference sequence). This CDR3 has 16 residues. The ends lost 0 bases at V and 0 bases at J; junction bases unmatched: 1. CDR3 bases: TGTGCCACCAGCAGAGAAGGGACAGGGGGCTCCTACGAGCAGTACTTC. Translated, it gives CATSREGTGGSYEQYF.

The V and J genes are TRBV5-4 and TRBJ1-2, with 8 bases fitting TRBD1. V dropped 4 bases and J dropped 8; count of bases not matched to a gene: 7. This CDR3 spans 13 amino acids. Germline V lookup: CDR1 SGHNT, CDR2 YYREEE (reference sequence). The CDR3 reads CASSIGQGGGYTF. The CDR3, as DNA: TGTGCCAGCAGCATCGGACAGGGAGGAGGCTACACCTTC.

The genes are TRBV4-2 and TRBJ2-3, with 9 bases lining up with TRBD2. The CDR3 loop spans 17 amino acids. Trimming cost V 0 bases and J 5 bases; bases outside gene matches: 9. The V gene's germline CDR1 is LGHNA and CDR2 YNFKEQ. In nucleotides, the CDR3 is TGTGCCAGCAGCCAAGATATCGCGGGGGGGCCTCAAGATACGCAGTATTTT. Protein sequence: CASSQDIAGGPQDTQYF.

The chain combines TRBV6-4 with TRBJ2-3; the D call may be TRBD1 or TRBD2 (6 bases each). Between the trimmed V and J ends, which lost 0 bases and 4 bases, there was a span of 11 bases. Germline CDR1 MRHNA, CDR2 SNTAGT. The CDR3 consists of 15 residues. The CDR3, as DNA: TGTGCCAGCAGTGACTCGGCAGGGGAGGCAGATACGCAGTATTTT. Translating it yields CASSDSAGEADTQYF.

This clone came up once. V usage is TRBV10-3 and J usage is TRBJ1-2; D gene ambiguous. V lost 0 bases and J lost 6, with 11 bases in between. The CDR3 spans 14 residues. Germline loops: CDR1 ENHRY, CDR2 SYGVKD. CDR3 amino acids: CAISESRVTHGYTF. The CDR3 region has the DNA TGTGCCATCAGTGAGTCGAGAGTAACCCATGGCTACACCTTC.

The V call is TRBV10-3, the J call TRBJ1-1, with TRBD1 as a possible D gene (6 bases). Germline-derived CDR1 and CDR2 are ENHRY and SYGVKD. This CDR3 spans 13 amino acids. V was clipped by 5 bases and J by 7 bases, with 14 bases between them. CDR3: CAISPRGLHEAFF. As DNA, the CDR3 is TGTGCCATCAGTCCCAGGGGCTTACATGAAGCTTTCTTT.

The chain is built from TRBV5-1 and TRBJ1-6, with 7 positions matching TRBD1. Germline lookup yields CDR1 SGHRS and CDR2 YFSETQ. V was pared by 4 bases and J by 6 bases, with 4 bases of the junction left unmatched. The CDR3 sequence is 14 residues long. The CDR3 reads CASSPTGPNSPLHF. In DNA form, the CDR3 reads TGCGCCAGCAGCCCGACAGGGCCTAATTCACCCCTCCACTTT.

The V and J genes are TRBV7-2 and TRBJ2-2, with D perhaps TRBD1 or TRBD2 (7 bases each). Germline CDR1 reads SGHTA; CDR2 reads FQGNSA. The V end lost 5 bases, the J end lost 6 bases, and 16 bases lay between the germline ends. The CDR3 is 15 residues long. The DNA for the CDR3 is TGTGCCAGCAGCCCGGCAGGGGGGGCATCCGGGGAGCTGTTTTTT. This gives the protein CASSPAGGASGELFF.

The J gene is TRBJ1-2, the V gene TRBV24-1; D might be TRBD1 (5 bases). This CDR3 has 14 residues. The germline V gene encodes CDR1 KGHDR and CDR2 SFDVKD. The V gene lost 4 bases and the J gene lost 1 base, with 9 bases spanning the gap. The CDR3 bases are TGTGCCACCAGTGACAGGGCCTATAACTATGGCTACACCTTC. Its protein is CATSDRAYNYGYTF.

The chain is built from TRBV7-3 and TRBJ2-3; TRBD2 is a possible D gene (6 bases). Trimming took 3 bases from V and 4 from J, leaving 8 bases between them. Germline-derived CDR1 and CDR2 are SGHTA and FQGTGA. The CDR3 is 13 amino acids. The CDR3 reads CASSFGGSDTQYF. CDR3 in DNA: TGTGCCAGCAGCTTTGGAGGGTCAGATACGCAGTATTTT.

The rearrangement uses TRBV6-5 and TRBJ1-5, with TRBD1 identical over 7 bases. The CDR3 has 14 amino acids. V was pared by 2 bases and J by 4 bases, with 2 bases of the junction left unmatched. Germline V gene data show CDR1 as MNHEY and CDR2 as SVGAGI. The CDR3 here is CASSYDRANQPQHF. Here the CDR3 DNA reads TGTGCCAGCAGTTACGACAGGGCGAATCAGCCCCAGCATTTT.

A few counts support this clone. The chain joins TRBV27 to TRBJ2-7; TRBD1 agrees at 7 bases. Germline V gene data show CDR1 as MNHEY and CDR2 as SMNVEV (reference sequence). The CDR3 length is 13 residues. J was trimmed by 5 bases and V by 7 bases; bases with no gene match: 8. The CDR3 region is CASKRIGGNEQYF. Here the CDR3 DNA reads TGTGCCAGCAAGCGTATAGGGGGCAACGAGCAGTACTTC.

This chain links TRBV12-3 or TRBV12-4 with TRBJ1-5; no clear D. Trimming cost V 0 bases and J 7 bases, with 4 bases left between them. The CDR3 consists of 12 residues. CDR3 sequence: CASSLAGQPQHF. For the CDR3, the DNA is TGTGCCAGCAGTTTAGCCGGGCAGCCCCAGCATTTT.